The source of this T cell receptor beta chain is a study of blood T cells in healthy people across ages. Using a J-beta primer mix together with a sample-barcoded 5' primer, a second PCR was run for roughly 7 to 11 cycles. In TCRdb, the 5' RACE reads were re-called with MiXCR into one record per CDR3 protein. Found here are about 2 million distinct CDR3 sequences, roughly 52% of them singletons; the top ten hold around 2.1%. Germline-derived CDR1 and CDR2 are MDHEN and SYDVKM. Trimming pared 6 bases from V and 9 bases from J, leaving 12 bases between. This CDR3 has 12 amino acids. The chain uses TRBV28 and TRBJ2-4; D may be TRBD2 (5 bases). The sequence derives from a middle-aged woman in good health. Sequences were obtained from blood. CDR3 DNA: TGTGCCAGCAGCTCCCCCGGGGTCATTCAGTACTTC. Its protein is CASSSPGVIQYF.